Given below is one TCR beta chain in context. This specimen comes from a study of blood T cell repertoires in COVID-19. At the level of the study: Whether acute or convalescent, the COVID-19 samples came from the United States, Italy and Spain. PBMCs, B-cell-depleted T cells, or T cells were the source of the cDNA or gDNA that made up the material.

Per the authors' pipeline: Amplification of reference gene primers was used by the study to estimate nucleated cell counts. TCRdb keeps only in-frame clones here, not all; method: immunoSEQ multiplex PCR. V, J and clone size derive from that table, while D and trimming were established from the DNA sequence. The data contain about 180,000 clones, approximately 90% of them singletons. This CDR3 is 14 amino acids long. V dropped 6 bases and J dropped 3; count of bases not matched to a gene: 4. Germline V CDR1 and CDR2: MRHNA, SNTAGT. The sample consisted of peripheral blood. V usage is TRBV6-4 and J usage is TRBJ1-1, with 10 positions matching TRBD1. This clonotype was sampled from a man between 50 and 59 years old with acute or convalescent COVID-19. The CDR3 region is CASRRQGADTEAFF. Written as DNA, the CDR3 is TGTGCCAGCAGAAGACAGGGGGCGGACACTGAAGCTTTCTTT.